This TCR beta chain derives from a study of spatial heterogeneity in lung cancer. Study overall: Compared with alpha-chain sequences, beta-chain sequences were consistently detected in greater numbers.

This CDR3 has 13 amino acids. CDR1 and CDR2 (germline): MNHNY, SVGAGI (reference sequence). The V end was cut by 7 bases, the J end by 6 bases, with 13 bases between. TCR cDNA molecules were tagged individually, and each one carried a unique molecular identifier. TCRdb used MiXCR to reprocess the 5' RACE reads, holding one entry per CDR3 protein. The repertoire has more than 7,000 distinct CDR3 sequences, roughly 8.8% of them found once; the top ten carry less than 30%. The table lists this clonotype with many counts. Its antigen remains unknown. Study-wide points: For expanded intratumoral alpha and beta TCRs, counts tracked tumor mutation counts.

Regarding time point: sample taken at primary tumor resection. Sequencing was performed on whole RNA extracted from tumor and nontumor lung tissue, or from frozen PBMC, and the material was left unsorted. The chain is built from TRBV6-6 and TRBJ1-5; TRBD1 is a possible D gene (6 bases). The sequence came from a male donor with early-stage non-small cell lung cancer. The sample was lung tumor tissue, taken at surgery. CDR3 sequence (DNA): TGTGCCAGCACACGGGGGGCCGCTCAGCCCCAGCATTTT. This gives the protein CASTRGAAQPQHF.